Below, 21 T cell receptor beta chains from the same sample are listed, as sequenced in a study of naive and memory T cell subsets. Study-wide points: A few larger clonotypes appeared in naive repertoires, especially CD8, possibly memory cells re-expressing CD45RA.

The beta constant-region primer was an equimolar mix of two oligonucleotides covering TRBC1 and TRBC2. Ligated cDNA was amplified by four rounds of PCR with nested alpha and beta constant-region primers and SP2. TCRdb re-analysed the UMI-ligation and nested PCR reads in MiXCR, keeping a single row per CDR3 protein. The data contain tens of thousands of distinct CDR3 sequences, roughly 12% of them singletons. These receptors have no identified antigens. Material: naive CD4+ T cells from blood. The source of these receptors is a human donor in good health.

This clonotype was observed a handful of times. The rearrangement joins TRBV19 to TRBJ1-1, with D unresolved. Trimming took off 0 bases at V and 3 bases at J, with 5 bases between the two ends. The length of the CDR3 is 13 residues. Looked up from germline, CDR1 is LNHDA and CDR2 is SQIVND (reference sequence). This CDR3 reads CASSIEDYTEAFF. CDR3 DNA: TGTGCCAGTAGTATAGAGGACTACACTGAAGCTTTCTTT.

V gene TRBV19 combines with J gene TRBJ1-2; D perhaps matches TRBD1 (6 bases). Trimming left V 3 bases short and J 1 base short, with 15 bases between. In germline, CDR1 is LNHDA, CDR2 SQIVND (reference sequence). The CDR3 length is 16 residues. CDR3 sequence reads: CASSIWGTTLNYGYTF. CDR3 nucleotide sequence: TGTGCCAGTAGTATCTGGGGGACAACCCTTAACTATGGCTACACCTTC.

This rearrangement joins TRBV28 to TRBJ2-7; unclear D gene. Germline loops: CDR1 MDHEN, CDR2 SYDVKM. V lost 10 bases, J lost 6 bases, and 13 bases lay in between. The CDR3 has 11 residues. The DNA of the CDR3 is TGTGCCACTATTTCGGAGTTCGAGCAGTACTTC. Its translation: CATISEFEQYF. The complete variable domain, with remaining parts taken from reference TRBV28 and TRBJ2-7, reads DVKVTQSSRYLVKRTGEKVFLECVQDMDHENMFWYRQDPGLGLRLIYFSYDVKMKEKGDIPEGYSVSREKKERFSLILESASTNQTSMYLCATISEFEQYFGPGTRLTVT.

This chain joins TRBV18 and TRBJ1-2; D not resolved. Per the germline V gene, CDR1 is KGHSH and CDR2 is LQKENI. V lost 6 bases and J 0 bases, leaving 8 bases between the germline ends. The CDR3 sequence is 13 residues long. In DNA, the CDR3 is TGTGCCAGCTCTTCCCCCACTAACTATGGCTACACCTTC. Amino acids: CASSSPTNYGYTF.

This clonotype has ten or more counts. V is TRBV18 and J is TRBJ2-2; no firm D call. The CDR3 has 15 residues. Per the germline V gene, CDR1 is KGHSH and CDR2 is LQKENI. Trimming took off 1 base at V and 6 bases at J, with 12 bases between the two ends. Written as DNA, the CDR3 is TGTGCCAGCTCACCACGACGGGTAACGTCCGGGGAGCTGTTTTTT. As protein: CASSPRRVTSGELFF.

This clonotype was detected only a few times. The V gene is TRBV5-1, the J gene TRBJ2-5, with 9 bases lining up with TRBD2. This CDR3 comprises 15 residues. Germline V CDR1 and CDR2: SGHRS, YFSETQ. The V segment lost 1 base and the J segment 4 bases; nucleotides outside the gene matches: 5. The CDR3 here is CASSLLGLAAETQYF. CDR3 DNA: TGCGCCAGCAGCTTGTTGGGACTAGCTGCAGAGACCCAGTACTTC.

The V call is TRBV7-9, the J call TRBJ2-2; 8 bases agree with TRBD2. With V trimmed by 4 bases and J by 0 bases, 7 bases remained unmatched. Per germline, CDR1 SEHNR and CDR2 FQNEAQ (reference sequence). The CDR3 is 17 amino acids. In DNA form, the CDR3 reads TGTGCCAGCAGCTCACCCATGACTAGCGCGAACACCGGGGAGCTGTTTTTT. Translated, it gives CASSSPMTSANTGELFF. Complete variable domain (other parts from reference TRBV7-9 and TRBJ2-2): DTGVSQNPRHKITKRGQNVTFRCDPISEHNRLYWYRQTLGQGPEFLTYFQNEAQLEKSRLLSDRFSAERPKGSFSTLEIQRTEQGDSAMYLCASSSPMTSANTGELFFGEGSRLTVL.

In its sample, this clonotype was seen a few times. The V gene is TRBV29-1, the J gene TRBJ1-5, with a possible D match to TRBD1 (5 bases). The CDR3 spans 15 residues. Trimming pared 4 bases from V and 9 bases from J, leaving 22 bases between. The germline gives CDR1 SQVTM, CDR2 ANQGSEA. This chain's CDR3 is CSVGPTDTSGGPQHF. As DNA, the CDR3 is TGCAGCGTTGGCCCCACGGACACGTCGGGGGGGCCCCAGCATTTT.

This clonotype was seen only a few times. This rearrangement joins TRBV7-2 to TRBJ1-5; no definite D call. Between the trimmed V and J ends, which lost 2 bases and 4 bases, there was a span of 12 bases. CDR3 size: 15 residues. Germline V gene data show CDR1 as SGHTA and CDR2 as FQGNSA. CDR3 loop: CASSLSADRNQPQHF. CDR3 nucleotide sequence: TGTGCCAGCAGCTTATCAGCGGATAGAAATCAGCCCCAGCATTTT.

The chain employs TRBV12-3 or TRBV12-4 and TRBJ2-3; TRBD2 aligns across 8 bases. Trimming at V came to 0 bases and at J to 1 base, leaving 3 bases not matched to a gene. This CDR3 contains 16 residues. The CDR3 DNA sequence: TGTGCCAGCAGTTTAGCGAGCGGGAGTGGCACAGATACGCAGTATTTT. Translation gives CASSLASGSGTDTQYF.

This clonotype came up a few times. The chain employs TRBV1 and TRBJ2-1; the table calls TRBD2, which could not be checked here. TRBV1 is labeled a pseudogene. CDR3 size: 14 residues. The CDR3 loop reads CTLYSGRLLDEQFF. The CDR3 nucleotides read TGCACCCTTTATTCTGGGAGGCTGTTGGATGAGCAGTTCTTC.

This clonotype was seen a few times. The CDR3 DNA sequence: TGTGCCAGCATCCTACCAGGTGGAGTCAAGAACACTGAAGCTTTCTTT. Translated, it gives CASILPGGVKNTEAFF. The rearrangement joins TRBV2 to TRBJ1-1; D ambiguous. The germline CDR1 and CDR2 sequences are SNHLY and FYNNEI. V was pared by 7 bases and J by 1 base, with 19 bases between. The CDR3 loop spans 16 amino acids.

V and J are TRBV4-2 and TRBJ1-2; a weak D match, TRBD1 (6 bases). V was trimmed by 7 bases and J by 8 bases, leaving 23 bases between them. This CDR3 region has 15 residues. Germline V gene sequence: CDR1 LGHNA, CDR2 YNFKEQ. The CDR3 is CASINLVGQTEGYTF. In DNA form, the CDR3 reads TGTGCCAGCATCAATTTAGTCGGACAGACAGAAGGCTACACCTTC.

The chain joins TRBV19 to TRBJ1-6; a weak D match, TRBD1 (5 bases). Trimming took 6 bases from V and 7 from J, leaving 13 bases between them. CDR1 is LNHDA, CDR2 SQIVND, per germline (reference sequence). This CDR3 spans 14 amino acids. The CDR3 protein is CASRETAKNSPLHF. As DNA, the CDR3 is TGTGCCAGTAGAGAGACAGCCAAAAATTCACCCCTCCACTTT.

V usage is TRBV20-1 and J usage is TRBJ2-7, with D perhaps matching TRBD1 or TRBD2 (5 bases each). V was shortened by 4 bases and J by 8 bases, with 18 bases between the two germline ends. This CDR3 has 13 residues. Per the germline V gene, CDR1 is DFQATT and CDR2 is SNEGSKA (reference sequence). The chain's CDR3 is CSANLRDRAQQYF. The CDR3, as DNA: TGCAGTGCTAACCTCAGGGACCGAGCCCAGCAGTACTTC.

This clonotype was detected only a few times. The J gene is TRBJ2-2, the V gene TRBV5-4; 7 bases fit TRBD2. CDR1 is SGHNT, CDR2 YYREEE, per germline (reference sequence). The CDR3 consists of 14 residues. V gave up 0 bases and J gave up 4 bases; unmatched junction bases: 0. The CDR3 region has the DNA TGTGCCAGCAGCTTGGGCGGGAGCACCGGGGAGCTGTTTTTT. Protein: CASSLGGSTGELFF.

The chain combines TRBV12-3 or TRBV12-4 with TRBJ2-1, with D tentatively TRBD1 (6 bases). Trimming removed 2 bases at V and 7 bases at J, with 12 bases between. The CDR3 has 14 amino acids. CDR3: CASSLMRQGNEQFF. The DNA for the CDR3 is TGTGCCAGCAGTTTAATGCGGCAGGGGAATGAGCAGTTCTTC.

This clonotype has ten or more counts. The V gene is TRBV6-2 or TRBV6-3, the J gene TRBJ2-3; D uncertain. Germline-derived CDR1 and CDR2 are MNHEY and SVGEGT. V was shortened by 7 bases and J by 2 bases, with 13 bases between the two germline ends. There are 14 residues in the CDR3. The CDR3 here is CASIGTRLTDTQYF. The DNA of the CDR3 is TGTGCCAGCATCGGAACTCGTCTCACAGATACGCAGTATTTT.

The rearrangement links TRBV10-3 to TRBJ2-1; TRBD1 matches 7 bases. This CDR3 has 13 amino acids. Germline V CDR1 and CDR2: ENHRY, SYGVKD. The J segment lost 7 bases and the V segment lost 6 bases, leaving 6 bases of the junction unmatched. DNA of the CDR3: TGTGCCATCAGAGAGACAGGGCAGAATGAGCAGTTCTTC. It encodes CAIRETGQNEQFF.

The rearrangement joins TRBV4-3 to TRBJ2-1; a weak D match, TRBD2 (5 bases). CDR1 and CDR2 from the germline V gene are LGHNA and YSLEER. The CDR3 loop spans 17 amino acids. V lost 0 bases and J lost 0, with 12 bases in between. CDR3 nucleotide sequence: TGCGCCAGCAGCCAAGAGCGCGAGCGGAGCTCCTACAATGAGCAGTTCTTC. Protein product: CASSQERERSSYNEQFF.

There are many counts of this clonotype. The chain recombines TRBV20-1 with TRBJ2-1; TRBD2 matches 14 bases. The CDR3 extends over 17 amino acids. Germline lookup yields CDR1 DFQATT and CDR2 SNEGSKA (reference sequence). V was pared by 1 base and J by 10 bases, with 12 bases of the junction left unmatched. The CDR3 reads CSARVPGLAGGPQEQFF. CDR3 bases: TGCAGTGCTAGAGTTCCCGGACTAGCGGGAGGCCCACAGGAGCAGTTCTTC.